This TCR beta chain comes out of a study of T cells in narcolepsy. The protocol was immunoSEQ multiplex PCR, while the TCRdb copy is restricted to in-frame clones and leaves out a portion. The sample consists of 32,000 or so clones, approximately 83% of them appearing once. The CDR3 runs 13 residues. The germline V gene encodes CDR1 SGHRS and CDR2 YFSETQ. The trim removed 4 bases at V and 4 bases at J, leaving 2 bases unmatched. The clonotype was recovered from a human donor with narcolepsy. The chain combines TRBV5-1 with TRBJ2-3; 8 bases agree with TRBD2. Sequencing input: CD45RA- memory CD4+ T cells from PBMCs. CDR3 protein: CASSPLAADTQYF. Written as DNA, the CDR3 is TGCGCCAGCAGCCCACTAGCGGCAGATACGCAGTATTTT.